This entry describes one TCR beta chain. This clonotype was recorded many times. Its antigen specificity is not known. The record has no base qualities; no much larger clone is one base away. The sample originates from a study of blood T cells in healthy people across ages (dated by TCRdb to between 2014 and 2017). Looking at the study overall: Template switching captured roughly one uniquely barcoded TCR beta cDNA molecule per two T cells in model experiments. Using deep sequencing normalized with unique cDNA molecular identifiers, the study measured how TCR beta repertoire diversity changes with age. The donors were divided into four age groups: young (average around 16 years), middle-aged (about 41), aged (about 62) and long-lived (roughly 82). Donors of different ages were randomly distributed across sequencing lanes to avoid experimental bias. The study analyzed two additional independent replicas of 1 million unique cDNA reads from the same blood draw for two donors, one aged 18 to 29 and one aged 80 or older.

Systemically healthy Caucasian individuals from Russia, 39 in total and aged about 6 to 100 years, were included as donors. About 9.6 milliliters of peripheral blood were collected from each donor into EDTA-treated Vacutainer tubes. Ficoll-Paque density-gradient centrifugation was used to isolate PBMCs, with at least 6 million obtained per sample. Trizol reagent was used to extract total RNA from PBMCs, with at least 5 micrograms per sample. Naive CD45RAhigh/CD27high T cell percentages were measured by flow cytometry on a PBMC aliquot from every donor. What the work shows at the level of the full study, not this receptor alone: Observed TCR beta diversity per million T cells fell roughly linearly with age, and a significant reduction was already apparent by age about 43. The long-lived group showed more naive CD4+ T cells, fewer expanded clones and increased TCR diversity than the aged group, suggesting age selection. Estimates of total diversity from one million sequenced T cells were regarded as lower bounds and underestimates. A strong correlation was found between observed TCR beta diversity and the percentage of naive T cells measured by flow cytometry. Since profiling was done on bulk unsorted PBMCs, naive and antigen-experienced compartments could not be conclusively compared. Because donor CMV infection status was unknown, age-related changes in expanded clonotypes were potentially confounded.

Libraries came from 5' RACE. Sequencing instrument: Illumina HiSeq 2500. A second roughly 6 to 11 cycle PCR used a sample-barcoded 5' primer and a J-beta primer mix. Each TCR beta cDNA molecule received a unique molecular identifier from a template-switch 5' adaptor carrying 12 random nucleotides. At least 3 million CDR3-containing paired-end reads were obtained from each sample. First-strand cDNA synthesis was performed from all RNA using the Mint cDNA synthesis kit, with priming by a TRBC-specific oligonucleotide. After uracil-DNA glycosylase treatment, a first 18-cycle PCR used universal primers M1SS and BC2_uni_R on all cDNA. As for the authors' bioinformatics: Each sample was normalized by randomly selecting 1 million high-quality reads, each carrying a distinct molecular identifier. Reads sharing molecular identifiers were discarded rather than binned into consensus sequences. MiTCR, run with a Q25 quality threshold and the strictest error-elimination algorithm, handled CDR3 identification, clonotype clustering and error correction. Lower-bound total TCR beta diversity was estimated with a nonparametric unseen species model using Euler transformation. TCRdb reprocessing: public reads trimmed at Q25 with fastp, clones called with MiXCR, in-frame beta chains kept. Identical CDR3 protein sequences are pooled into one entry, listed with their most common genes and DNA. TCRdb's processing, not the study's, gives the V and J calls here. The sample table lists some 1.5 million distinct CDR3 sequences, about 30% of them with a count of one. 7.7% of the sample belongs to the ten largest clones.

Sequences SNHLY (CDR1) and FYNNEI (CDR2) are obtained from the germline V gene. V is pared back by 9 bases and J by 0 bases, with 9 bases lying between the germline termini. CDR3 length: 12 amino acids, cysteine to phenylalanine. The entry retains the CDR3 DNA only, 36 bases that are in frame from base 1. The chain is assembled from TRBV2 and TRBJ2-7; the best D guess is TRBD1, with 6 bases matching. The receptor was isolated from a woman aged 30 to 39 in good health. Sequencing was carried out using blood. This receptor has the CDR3 CASQGNSYEQYF. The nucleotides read TGTGCCAGTCAGGGGAACTCCTACGAGCAGTACTTC.